This is a list of T cell receptor beta chains from one sample in a study of beta chain features in type 1 diabetes. Using immunoSEQ multiplex PCR, the repertoire was profiled, and TCRdb retains in-frame clones only, with some absent. The sample includes around 340,000 clones, roughly 21% of them seen just once. Material for sequencing was naive CD4+ T cells from blood. The receptors were sampled from a woman younger than 30 in good health. Each CDR3 is given with its conserved first and last residue. D genes are given only for firm matches. Clone size appears in some rows only: once, few, many, or a class for an expanded clone.

>15|few|TRBJ1-4|TRBV29-1|.
CSARLSKGPDEKLFF
TGCAGCGCCCGCCTTTCGAAGGGGCCAGATGAAAAACTGTTTTTT
>12|.|TRBJ1-1|TRBV6-5|.
CASSLQGTEAFF
TGTGCCAGCAGTTTACAGGGCACTGAAGCTTTCTTT
>15|.|TRBJ2-3|TRBV4-1|.
CASSQDPGGTDTQYF
TGCGCCAGCAGCCAAGACCCAGGGGGCACAGATACGCAGTATTTT
>16|few|TRBJ2-1|TRBV14|.
CASSPLRGGASDEQFF
TGTGCCAGCAGCCCCCTCCGAGGGGGGGCCAGCGATGAGCAGTTCTTC
>13|.|TRBJ1-2|TRBV6-5|TRBD1
CASSLGQNYGYTF
TGTGCCAGCAGTTTGGGACAGAACTATGGCTACACCTTC
>14|few|TRBJ2-2|TRBV29-1|.
CSVDLSGNTGELFF
TGCAGCGTGGACTTGAGTGGGAACACCGGGGAGCTGTTTTTT
>16|.|TRBJ1-5|TRBV7-9|.
CASSPLSDRHNQPQHF
TGTGCCAGCAGCCCCCTATCCGACAGGCACAATCAGCCCCAGCATTTT
>12|few|TRBJ1-6|TRBV28|.
CASTVEDSPLHF
TGTGCCAGCACGGTGGAGGATTCACCCCTCCACTTT
>11|.|TRBJ2-7|TRBV30|.
CAWSGSYEQYF
TGTGCCTGGAGCGGTTCCTACGAGCAGTACTTC
>14|.|TRBJ2-7|TRBV19|TRBD2
CASSAGTISYEQYF
TGTGCCAGTAGTGCCGGGACTATTTCCTACGAGCAGTACTTC
>15|.|TRBJ1-2|TRBV7-9|.
CASSLGPGPNYGYTF
TGTGCCAGCAGCTTGGGGCCAGGGCCTAACTATGGCTACACCTTC
>14|few|TRBJ1-3|TRBV9|.
CASSVDQGTNTIYF
TGTGCCAGCAGCGTAGACCAGGGTACAAACACCATATATTTT
>15|few|TRBJ2-5|TRBV5-1|.
CASSLVGQGQETQYF
TGCGCCAGCAGCTTGGTCGGGCAGGGGCAAGAGACCCAGTACTTC
>16|.|TRBJ2-1|TRBV11-2|.
CASSLRLRLALDEQFF
TGTGCCAGCAGCTTGAGGTTGCGTCTAGCCCTGGATGAGCAGTTCTTC
>14|.|TRBJ2-3|TRBV7-2|.
CASSFADGTDTQYF
TGTGCCAGCAGCTTCGCGGATGGCACAGATACGCAGTATTTT
>14|few|TRBJ1-1|TRBV29-1|.
CSGRQVEVGTEAFF
TGCAGCGGACGACAGGTGGAGGTGGGCACTGAAGCTTTCTTT
>13|few|TRBJ1-1|TRBV29-1|.
CSVEVLQNTEAFF
TGCAGCGTTGAGGTACTGCAGAACACTGAAGCTTTCTTT
>13|few|TRBJ2-5|TRBV5-1|.
CASSLSAGETQYF
TGCGCCAGCAGCCTTTCGGCAGGGGAGACCCAGTACTTC
>12|once|TRBJ2-7|TRBV18|TRBD1
CASGQGWYEQYF
TGTGCCAGCGGACAGGGTTGGTACGAGCAGTACTTC
>12|few|TRBJ2-5|TRBV25-1|.
CASRGGGETQYF
TGTGCCAGCAGGGGGGGTGGCGAGACCCAGTACTTC
>17|.|TRBJ1-2|TRBV7-2|TRBD1
CASSWGVQFEGALGYTF
TGTGCCAGCAGCTGGGGAGTGCAGTTTGAGGGGGCGTTAGGCTACACCTTC
>15|.|TRBJ1-1|TRBV30|TRBD1
CAWKTGTVTHTEAFF
TGTGCCTGGAAAACCGGGACAGTGACTCACACTGAAGCTTTCTTT
>18|few|TRBJ2-6|TRBV28|TRBD1
CASSLWGQGESGANVLTF
TGTGCCAGCAGTTTATGGGGACAGGGGGAATCTGGGGCCAACGTCCTGACTTTC
>14|once|TRBJ1-1|TRBV29-1|.
CSADSPQGNTEAFF
TGCAGCGCCGATAGCCCACAGGGTAACACTGAAGCTTTCTTT
>18|.|TRBJ2-5|TRBV7-2|TRBD2
CASSNPLGPIAGGETQYF
TGTGCCAGCAGCAATCCCCTCGGCCCTATAGCCGGGGGGGAGACCCAGTACTTC
>16|few|TRBJ2-1|TRBV28|TRBD1
CASSPRTGLYSNEQFF
TGTGCCAGCAGTCCCCGGACAGGGTTGTATTCCAATGAGCAGTTCTTC
>15|.|TRBJ1-1|TRBV11-2|.
CASSAAARGWTEAFF
TGTGCCAGCAGCGCGGCCGCCAGGGGATGGACTGAAGCTTTCTTT
>13|.|TRBJ1-4|TRBV5-1|.
CASSLGGGEKLFF
TGCGCCAGCAGCTTGGGAGGAGGTGAAAAACTGTTTTTT
>16|.|TRBJ2-3|TRBV30|TRBD2
CAWSVLAGAPGDTQYF
TGTGCCTGGAGTGTCCTAGCGGGAGCGCCAGGAGATACGCAGTATTTT
>14|few|TRBJ2-3|TRBV30|.
CAWSMGGRTDTQYF
TGTGCCTGGAGTATGGGGGGACGCACAGATACGCAGTATTTT
>13|few|TRBJ1-5|TRBV7-9|.
CASSLEGSRPQHF
TGTGCCAGCAGCTTGGAGGGTTCTAGGCCCCAGCATTTT
>14|.|TRBJ1-2|TRBV15|.
CATSRELTLGGYTF
TGTGCCACCAGCAGAGAATTGACATTAGGTGGCTACACCTTC
>15|few|TRBJ1-2|TRBV4-1|.
CASSQERGGDYGYTF
TGCGCCAGCAGCCAAGAGAGGGGAGGGGACTATGGCTACACCTTC
>14|few|TRBJ1-2|TRBV7-2|.
CASSPMGRNYGYTF
TGTGCCAGCAGCCCCATGGGGAGGAACTATGGCTACACCTTC
>13|.|TRBJ1-1|TRBV29-1|TRBD1
CSASTGGWSEAFF
TGCAGCGCCTCGACAGGGGGCTGGTCTGAAGCTTTCTTT
>15|few|TRBJ1-6|TRBV5-1|.
CASSLGQRDNSPLHF
TGCGCCAGCAGCTTGGGACAGAGAGATAATTCACCCCTCCACTTT
>12|.|TRBJ1-2|TRBV2|.
CASSAEGYGYTF
TGTGCCAGCAGTGCGGAGGGCTATGGCTACACCTTC
>13|few|TRBJ2-5|TRBV5-1|.
CASSDQGQETQYF
TGCGCCAGCAGCGACCAGGGGCAAGAGACCCAGTACTTC
>13|.|TRBJ1-5|TRBV27|TRBD1
CASRDREGQPQHF
TGTGCCAGCAGGGACAGGGAAGGTCAGCCCCAGCATTTT
>13|.|TRBJ2-1|TRBV7-7|.
CASSLARGNEQFF
TGTGCTAGCAGCTTAGCGCGGGGCAATGAGCAGTTCTTC
>15|.|TRBJ1-5|TRBV4-2|TRBD1
CASSIRTGGNQPQHF
TGTGCCAGCAGCATTCGGACAGGGGGTAATCAGCCCCAGCATTTT
>15|.|TRBJ1-1|TRBV15|TRBD1
CATSGLDRGDTEAFF
TGTGCCACCAGCGGATTGGACAGGGGGGACACTGAAGCTTTCTTT
>15|.|TRBJ2-7|TRBV28|TRBD2
CASSSPTSGRYEQYF
TGTGCCAGCAGTTCTCCGACTAGCGGGCGCTACGAGCAGTACTTC
>12|few|TRBJ2-3|TRBV19|.
CASSSQGDTQYF
TGTGCCAGTAGTTCTCAGGGCGATACGCAGTATTTT
>13|.|TRBJ2-5|TRBV11-2|.
CASSLDLGRTQYF
TGTGCCAGCAGCTTAGATCTGGGGCGGACCCAGTACTTC
>13|few|TRBJ1-2|TRBV5-1|TRBD1
CASRPGQGAGYTF
TGCGCCAGCAGGCCGGGACAGGGAGCTGGCTACACCTTC
>15|once|TRBJ1-2|TRBV7-8|TRBD1
CASSSYRGVMDGYTF
TGTGCCAGCAGCAGCTACAGGGGAGTGATGGATGGCTACACCTTC
>16|.|TRBJ2-3|TRBV4-1|.
CASSQVLERGTDTQYF
TGCGCCAGCAGCCAAGTTTTAGAGAGGGGCACAGATACGCAGTATTTT
>16|few|TRBJ1-1|TRBV5-1|TRBD1
CASSKQGANTNTEAFF
TGCGCCAGCAGCAAACAGGGGGCGAATACAAACACTGAAGCTTTCTTT
>16|few|TRBJ2-1|TRBV14|TRBD1
CASSQLGTGPYNEQFF
TGTGCCAGCAGCCAATTGGGGACAGGGCCTTACAATGAGCAGTTCTTC
>16|.|TRBJ2-1|TRBV7-2|TRBD2
CASSKAGVRVNNEQFF
TGTGCCAGCAGCAAAGCGGGAGTGCGGGTTAACAATGAGCAGTTCTTC
>17|.|TRBJ2-3|TRBV7-9|.
CASSYPRAGALADTQYF
TGTGCCAGCAGCTACCCGAGGGCAGGGGCGTTAGCAGATACGCAGTATTTT
>13|.|TRBJ1-1|TRBV10-3|.
CAITPSRDTEAFF
TGTGCCATCACCCCGTCCAGGGACACTGAAGCTTTCTTT